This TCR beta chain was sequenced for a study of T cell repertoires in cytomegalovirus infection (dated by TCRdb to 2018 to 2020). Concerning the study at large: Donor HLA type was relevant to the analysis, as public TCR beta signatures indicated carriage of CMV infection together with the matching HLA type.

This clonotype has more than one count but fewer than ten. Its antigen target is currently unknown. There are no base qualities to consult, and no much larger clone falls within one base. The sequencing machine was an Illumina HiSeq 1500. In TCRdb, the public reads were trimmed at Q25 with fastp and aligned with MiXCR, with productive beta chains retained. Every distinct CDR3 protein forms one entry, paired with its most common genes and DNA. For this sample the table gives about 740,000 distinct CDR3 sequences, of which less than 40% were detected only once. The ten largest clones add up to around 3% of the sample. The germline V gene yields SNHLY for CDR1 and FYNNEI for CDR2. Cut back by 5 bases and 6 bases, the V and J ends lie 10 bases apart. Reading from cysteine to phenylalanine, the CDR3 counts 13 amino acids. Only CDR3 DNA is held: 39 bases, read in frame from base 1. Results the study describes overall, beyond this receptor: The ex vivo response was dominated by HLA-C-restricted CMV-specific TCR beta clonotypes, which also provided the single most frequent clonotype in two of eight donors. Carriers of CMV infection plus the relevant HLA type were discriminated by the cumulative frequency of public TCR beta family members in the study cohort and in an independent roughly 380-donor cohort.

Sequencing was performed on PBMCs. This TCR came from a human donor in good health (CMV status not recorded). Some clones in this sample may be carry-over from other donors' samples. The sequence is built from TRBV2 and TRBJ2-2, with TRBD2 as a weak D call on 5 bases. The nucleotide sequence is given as TGTGCCAGCAGTATTGCAGCGGCCGGGGAGCTGTTTTTT. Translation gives CASSIAAAGELFF.